The source of this TCR beta chain is a study of lung T cells in sarcoidosis with Löfgren's syndrome (TCRdb year 2017). Regarding the study in general: Sarcoidosis was characterized as a granulomatous, predominantly pulmonary disease marked by accumulation of CD4+ T cells in bronchoalveolar lavage fluid. The repertoire analyses concentrated on Lofgren's syndrome patients. General conclusions and limits of the study: TRAV12-1 and TRBV2 were reported as the most expanded V gene segments in Löfgren's syndrome patients compared with control subjects. TRAV12-1 and TRBV2 CDR3 motifs were reported to be shared among multiple Löfgren's syndrome patients, suggesting public CD4+ TCR repertoires. Recognition of a sarcoidosis-associated antigen was only suggested; the antigen itself remained putative and unidentified. When alphabeta pairing was analyzed, TRAV12-1 tended to pair preferentially with TRBV2, and the resulting paired TCRs displayed CDR3 homology.

This clonotype came up many times. Its binding antigen is unknown. Base qualities are not provided; no much larger clone lies one nucleotide away. The study profiled TCR repertoires of CD4+ T cells collected through bronchoalveolar lavage. The sequencer was an Illumina MiSeq. In-frame beta chains were kept once TCRdb had trimmed the public reads at Q25 with fastp and called clones with MiXCR. One record per CDR3 amino acid sequence lists the most common genes and DNA. The sample table records about 9,400 distinct CDR3 sequences; nearly 20% of these occur just once. Roughly 7% of the sample is held by the ten biggest clonotypes. Its CDR3 holds 17 amino acids, cysteine through phenylalanine. The entry retains the CDR3 DNA only, 51 bases that are in frame from base 1. The germline ends are 15 bases apart after V is trimmed by 0 bases and J by 1 base.

The sample was CD4+ T cells from bronchoalveolar lavage. The sequence was obtained from a human donor with sarcoidosis (Löfgren's syndrome or another form), or a control subject (not recorded which). The rearrangement combines TRBV12-3 or TRBV12-4 with TRBJ1-2; a tentative D match to TRBD1 spans 5 bases. CDR3 reads: CASSLALGGALNYGYTF. In nucleotide form, the sequence is TGTGCCAGCAGTTTAGCCCTGGGTGGGGCACTTAACTATGGCTACACCTTC.